Sequencing of this TCR beta chain was carried out in a study of T cells in Graves' hyperthyroidism and ophthalmopathy. This clonotype occurred many times. Subjects aged 18 to 65 presented with newly diagnosed hyperthyroidism of less than 2 months' duration. Any patient presenting with uncontrolled infection, other autoimmune disease, pregnancy or lactation was left out. The CDR3 spans 16 residues. V lost 5 bases, J lost 1 base, and 17 bases lay in between. The V gene's germline CDR1 is SGHAT and CDR2 FQDESV (reference sequence). TCR beta CDR3 region amplification was performed from RNA transcripts. The HTBI primer set drove a first-round RT-PCR of the TCR CDR3. TCRdb itself ran the multiplex PCR reads through MiXCR, one entry per CDR3 protein. The sample yields some 270,000 distinct CDR3 sequences, around 15% seen once.

The clonotype was recovered from a woman in her 40s with Graves' hyperthyroidism. Sequenced material: blood. The chain joins TRBV11-1 to TRBJ1-1; maybe TRBD1 (6 bases). The CDR3 loop is CASSPRDKTENTEAFF. For the CDR3, the DNA is TGTGCCAGCAGCCCCCGGGACAAAACGGAGAACACTGAAGCTTTCTTT.